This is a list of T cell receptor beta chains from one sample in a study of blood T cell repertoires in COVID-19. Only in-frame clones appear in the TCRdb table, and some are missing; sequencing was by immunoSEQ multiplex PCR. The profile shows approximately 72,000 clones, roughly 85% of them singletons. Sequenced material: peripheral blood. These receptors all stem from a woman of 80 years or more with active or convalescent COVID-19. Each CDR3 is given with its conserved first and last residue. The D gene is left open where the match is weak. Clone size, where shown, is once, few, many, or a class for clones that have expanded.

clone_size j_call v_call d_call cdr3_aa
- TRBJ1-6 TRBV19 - CASSFGQRLNSPLHF
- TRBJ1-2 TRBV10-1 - CASSDRQDNYGYTF
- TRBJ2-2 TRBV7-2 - CASCPNLGTGELFF
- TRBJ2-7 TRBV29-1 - CSVGQGPRNSYEQYF
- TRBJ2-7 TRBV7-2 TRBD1 CASSARTGVNEQYF
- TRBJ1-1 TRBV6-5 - CASSYGLASPTEAFF
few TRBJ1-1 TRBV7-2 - CASSIRLGTEAFF
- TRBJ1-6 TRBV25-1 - CASSEIQGDSPLHF
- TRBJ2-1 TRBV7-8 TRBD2 CASTFRGGVPYNEQFF
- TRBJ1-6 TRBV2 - CASSEFYSDSPLHF
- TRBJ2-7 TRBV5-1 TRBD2 CASRWDGGADEQYF
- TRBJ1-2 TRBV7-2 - CASSDTSHYGYTF
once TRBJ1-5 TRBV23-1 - CASSQWGQGKVLNQPQHF
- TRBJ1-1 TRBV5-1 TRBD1 CASSLGQGAPLVTEAFF
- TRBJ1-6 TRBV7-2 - CASSLLLGLFNSPLHF
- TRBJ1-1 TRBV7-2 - CASSLGSQGTGTEAFF
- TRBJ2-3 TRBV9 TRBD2 CASSVEGGGAVDTQYF
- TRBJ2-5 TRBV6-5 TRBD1 CASSYSTGARETQYF
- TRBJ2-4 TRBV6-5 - CASSAGGLAKNIQYF
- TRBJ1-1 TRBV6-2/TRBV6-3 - CASSWWLNTEAFF
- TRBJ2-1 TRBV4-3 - CASSHSPTANNEQFF
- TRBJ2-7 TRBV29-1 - CSVAGRAYEQYF
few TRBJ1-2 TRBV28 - CASSVQGSARYYGYTF
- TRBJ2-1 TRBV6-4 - CASSAGPGRERYNEQFF
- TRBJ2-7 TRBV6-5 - CASTSGGRSYEQYF
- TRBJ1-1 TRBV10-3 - CAHGQDNLHEAFF
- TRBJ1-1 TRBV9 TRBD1 CASSVAPGQVPRDTEAFF